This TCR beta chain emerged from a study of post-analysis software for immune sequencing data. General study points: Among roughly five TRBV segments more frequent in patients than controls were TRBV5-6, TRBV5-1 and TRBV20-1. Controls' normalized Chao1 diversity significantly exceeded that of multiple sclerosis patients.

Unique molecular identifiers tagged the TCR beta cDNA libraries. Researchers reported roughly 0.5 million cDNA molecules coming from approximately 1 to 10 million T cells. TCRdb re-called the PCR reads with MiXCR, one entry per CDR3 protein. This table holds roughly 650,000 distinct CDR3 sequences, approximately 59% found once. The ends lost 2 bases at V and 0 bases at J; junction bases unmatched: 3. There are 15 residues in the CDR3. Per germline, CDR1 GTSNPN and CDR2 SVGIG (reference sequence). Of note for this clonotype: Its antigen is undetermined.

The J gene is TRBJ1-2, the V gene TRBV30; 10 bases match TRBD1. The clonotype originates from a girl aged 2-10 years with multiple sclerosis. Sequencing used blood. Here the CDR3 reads CAWSFGTGANYGYTF. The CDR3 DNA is TGTGCCTGGAGTTTTGGGACAGGGGCTAACTATGGCTACACCTTC.